Listed here are 27 T cell receptor beta chains from one sample, sequenced in a study of blood T cell repertoires in COVID-19. TCRdb's table, derived via immunoSEQ multiplex PCR, lists solely in-frame clones and lacks some. The top ten hold under 1.2% of the sample, which has roughly 380,000 clones, approximately 77% seen once. The source material was peripheral blood. The receptors come from a human donor with acute or convalescent COVID-19. The donor label of this sample is uncertain.

The chain uses TRBV4-1 and TRBJ1-3, with D possibly TRBD1 on 6 matching bases. Germline assignment: CDR1 MGHRA and CDR2 YSYEKL. The CDR3 is 15 amino acids. Deletions cut 2 bases from V and 1 base from J, with 9 bases between. The CDR3 reads CASSQPGASGNTIYF. CDR3 DNA sequence: TGCGCCAGCAGCCAACCAGGGGCGTCTGGAAACACCATATATTTT.

This clone was seen once. The genes are TRBV9 and TRBJ2-3, with 8 positions matching TRBD2. The V gene's germline CDR1 is SGDLS and CDR2 YYNGEE. The CDR3 length is 17 residues. V lost 0 bases and J lost 2; bases outside the gene matches: 8. In DNA, the CDR3 is TGTGCCAGCAGCGTAGTCCCGGCGGGGGGAAACACAGATACGCAGTATTTT. Amino acid sequence: CASSVVPAGGNTDTQYF.

This chain joins TRBV3-1 (or the pseudogene TRBV3-2) and TRBJ1-1; no firm D call. Trimming took off 1 base at V and 1 base at J, with 13 bases between the two ends. Germline V gives CDR1 LGHDT, CDR2 YNNKEL (reference sequence). This CDR3 contains 16 residues. The CDR3 loop reads CASSQAGGSRNTEAFF. The DNA for the CDR3 is TGTGCCAGCAGCCAAGCGGGTGGCAGCAGGAACACTGAAGCTTTCTTT.

CDR3 sequence (DNA): TGTGCCAGCAGCTCATCACCCGGGGGGGTAAACTATGGCTACACCTTC. Its protein product is CASSSSPGGVNYGYTF. The chain combines TRBV5-5 with TRBJ1-2; TRBD1 might be the D (5 bases). CDR3 length: 16 amino acids. Looked up from germline, CDR1 is SGHKS and CDR2 is YYEKEE (reference sequence). Trimming removed 3 bases from V and 2 bases from J, with 17 bases in between.

CDR3 in amino acids: CASMRTTNEKLFF. CDR3 DNA: TGTGCCAGTATGAGGACAACTAATGAAAAACTGTTTTTT. This chain connects TRBV19 to TRBJ1-4; D is ambiguous. V shed 7 bases and J shed 0 bases, with 6 bases lying between them. The length of the CDR3 is 13 residues. Germline CDR1 reads LNHDA; CDR2 reads SQIVND (reference sequence). Combining the CDR3 with reference TRBV19 and TRBJ1-4 gives the whole variable domain DGGITQSPKYLFRKEGQNVTLSCEQNLNHDAMYWYRQDPGQGLRLIYYSQIVNDFQKGDIAEGYSVSREKKESFPLTVTSAQKNPTAFYLCASMRTTNEKLFFGSGTQLSVL.

The chain employs TRBV7-6 and TRBJ1-3, with D maybe TRBD1 (5 bases). Germline V gene lookup returns CDR1 SGHVS and CDR2 FNYEAQ. The CDR3 sequence is 16 residues long. The ends were cut back, 3 bases at V and 4 bases at J, with 16 bases in the middle. DNA of the CDR3: TGTGCCAGCAGCTTCGGGAGGTCGGGGGACGGAAACACCATATATTTT. Its protein is CASSFGRSGDGNTIYF.

This clone came up many times. The chain carries TRBV4-1 and TRBJ2-3; D gene uncertain. This CDR3 has 15 amino acids. The germline V and J ends were trimmed by 0 bases and 10 bases, with 17 bases remaining between them. Per germline, CDR1 MGHRA and CDR2 YSYEKL. CDR3 DNA: TGCGCCAGCAGCCAAGATTGGTACGCCCAAGAGGCGCAGTATTTT. Protein sequence: CASSQDWYAQEAQYF.

This clone turned up a few times. This chain connects TRBV6-4 to TRBJ2-6, with D perhaps matching TRBD2 (5 bases). The germline gives CDR1 MRHNA, CDR2 SNTAGT. V dropped 3 bases and J dropped 0 bases, with 6 bases sitting between them. This CDR3 is built from 15 residues. The CDR3: CASSDGSSGANVLTF. The CDR3, as DNA: TGTGCCAGCAGTGATGGGAGCTCTGGGGCCAACGTCCTGACTTTC.

The chain uses TRBV19 and TRBJ2-7, with TRBD2 matching 9 bases. The germline V gene has CDR1 LNHDA and CDR2 SQIVND (reference sequence). V lost 3 bases and J lost 4; bases outside the gene matches: 7. The CDR3 is 15 residues long. The DNA for the CDR3 is TGTGCCAGTAGTATCCCCGGGACTAGCAGATACGAGCAGTACTTC. Translating it yields CASSIPGTSRYEQYF.

CDR3 nucleotides: TGCGCCAGCGGACGGGGGAGCTCCTACAATGAGCAGTTCTTC. Amino acids: CASGRGSSYNEQFF. The rearrangement links TRBV5-1 to TRBJ2-1; possibly TRBD2 for D (6 bases). Deletions cut 7 bases from V and 0 bases from J, with 11 bases between. The length of the CDR3 is 14 residues. Per germline, CDR1 SGHRS and CDR2 YFSETQ.

The chain combines TRBV27 with TRBJ2-3; 7 bases map to TRBD2. Germline CDR1 reads MNHEY; CDR2 reads SMNVEV (reference sequence). The CDR3 has 14 residues. J was trimmed by 3 bases and V by 8 bases; bases with no gene match: 8. The CDR3 DNA sequence: TGTGCCAGCGGGCGGGAGTTCGGAACAGATACGCAGTATTTT. Residues: CASGREFGTDTQYF.

The rearrangement links TRBV4-2 to TRBJ2-3; 7 positions agree with TRBD2. CDR1 and CDR2 from the germline V gene are LGHNA and YNFKEQ. V was pared by 0 bases and J by 1 base, with 4 bases of the junction left unmatched. The CDR3 is 16 amino acids. The CDR3 DNA reads as TGTGCCAGCAGCCAAGATCAGGCGGGGGGCACAGATACGCAGTATTTT. This sequence encodes CASSQDQAGGTDTQYF.

V usage is TRBV2 and J usage is TRBJ1-3, with D possibly matching TRBD1 (5 bases). The CDR3 is 14 amino acids. The germline V gene has CDR1 SNHLY and CDR2 FYNNEI. V dropped 7 bases and J dropped 2 bases, with 12 bases sitting between them. CDR3 DNA sequence: TGTGCCAGCACCCCTATGGACACTGGAAACACCATATATTTT. Its translation: CASTPMDTGNTIYF.

This chain joins TRBV30 and TRBJ2-1, with D perhaps TRBD2 (6 bases). The V gene lost 1 base and the J gene lost 4 bases, with 17 bases spanning the gap. CDR1 is GTSNPN, CDR2 SVGIG, per germline (reference sequence). The CDR3 sequence is 16 residues long. The CDR3 region is CAWSDLRRVPYNEQFF. The CDR3 DNA reads TGTGCCTGGAGTGATCTCAGGAGGGTTCCGTACAATGAGCAGTTCTTC. The entire variable domain, with the rest obtained from reference TRBV30 and TRBJ2-1, is as follows: SQTIHQWPATLVQPVGSPLSLECTVEGTSNPNLYWYRQAAGRGLQLLFYSVGIGQISSEVPQNLSASRPQDRQFILSSKKLLLSDSGFYLCAWSDLRRVPYNEQFFGPGTRLTVL.

This chain connects TRBV7-2 to TRBJ2-6, with a tentative D call TRBD1 (5 bases). The CDR3 totals 17 residues. Trimming left V 3 bases short and J 0 bases short, with 12 bases between. The V gene's germline CDR1 is SGHTA and CDR2 FQGNSA. The CDR3 bases are TGTGCCAGCAGCTTTCGCCAGGGTCGCTCTGGGGCCAACGTCCTGACTTTC. Protein product: CASSFRQGRSGANVLTF.

The chain uses TRBV19 and TRBJ1-5, with TRBD1 matching over 7 bases. The CDR3 covers 14 residues. Trimming removed 7 bases from V and 5 bases from J; junction bases left unmatched: 8. Germline values: CDR1 LNHDA, CDR2 SQIVND (reference sequence). The CDR3 is CASTTPGTDQPQHF. CDR3 DNA: TGTGCCAGTACAACTCCCGGGACAGATCAGCCCCAGCATTTT. Full variable domain (outside the CDR3, taken from reference TRBV19 and TRBJ1-5): DGGITQSPKYLFRKEGQNVTLSCEQNLNHDAMYWYRQDPGQGLRLIYYSQIVNDFQKGDIAEGYSVSREKKESFPLTVTSAQKNPTAFYLCASTTPGTDQPQHFGDGTRLSIL.

The chain couples TRBV5-4 to TRBJ2-6, with D possibly being TRBD1 (5 bases). V shed 0 bases and J shed 0 bases, with 13 bases lying between them. Germline values: CDR1 SGHNT, CDR2 YYREEE (reference sequence). This CDR3 region has 18 residues. CDR3 DNA sequence: TGTGCCAGCAGCTTGGGACAGCCCAACCACTCTGGGGCCAACGTCCTGACTTTC. Translating gives CASSLGQPNHSGANVLTF.

The rearrangement uses TRBV25-1 and TRBJ1-1; TRBD1 is a possible D gene (5 bases). Germline CDR1 reads MGHDK; CDR2 reads SYGVNS. Deletions cut 5 bases from V and 1 base from J, with 8 bases between. This CDR3 comprises 13 residues. Here the CDR3 reads CASSQTGNTEAFF. DNA of the CDR3: TGTGCCAGCAGTCAAACAGGGAACACTGAAGCTTTCTTT.

The CDR3 loop reads CASSLGGRGGSGNTIYF. The DNA for the CDR3 is TGCGCCAGCAGCTTGGGGGGCCGAGGGGGATCAGGAAACACCATATATTTT. The chain links TRBV5-1 to TRBJ1-3, with D possibly being TRBD1 (6 bases). The germline V gene encodes CDR1 SGHRS and CDR2 YFSETQ. Trimming pared 0 bases from V and 4 bases from J, leaving 17 bases between. The CDR3 runs 17 residues.

The chain employs TRBV2 and TRBJ2-1; the D is unclear. Trimming shortened V by 6 bases and J by 4 bases, and 10 bases separated the two germline ends. Germline CDR1 reads SNHLY; CDR2 reads FYNNEI. The length of the CDR3 is 13 residues. This CDR3 is CASSHEVYNEQFF. CDR3 nucleotide sequence: TGTGCCAGCAGCCACGAGGTATACAATGAGCAGTTCTTC.

The CDR3 loop reads CASSAGLSYEQYF. DNA for the CDR3: TGTGCCAGCAGTGCGGGACTCTCCTACGAGCAGTACTTC. The V and J genes are TRBV2 and TRBJ2-7; D might be TRBD2 (6 bases). Trimming shortened V by 4 bases and J by 0 bases, and 7 bases separated the two germline ends. CDR1 and CDR2 from the germline V gene are SNHLY and FYNNEI. The CDR3 contains 13 residues.

The V gene is TRBV4-1, the J gene TRBJ1-4; 9 nucleotides match TRBD1. The CDR3 extends over 16 amino acids. V lost 4 bases to trimming and J lost 7 bases; unmatched junction nucleotides: 10. Looked up from germline, CDR1 is MGHRA and CDR2 is YSYEKL. The CDR3 DNA reads TGCGCCAGCAGCCCCTATTCGACAGGGGGAGGTGAAAAACTGTTTTTT. Its translation: CASSPYSTGGGEKLFF.

This clone was detected once. The V gene is TRBV15, the J gene TRBJ1-5; the match to TRBD1 covers 8 bases. CDR3 length equals 16 residues. Germline CDR1 is LNHNV and CDR2 is YYDKDF (reference sequence). Trimming cost V 0 bases and J 7 bases; bases outside gene matches: 8. The CDR3 region is CATSRDFGQGRQPQHF. CDR3 bases: TGTGCCACCAGCAGAGATTTCGGACAGGGTCGACAGCCCCAGCATTTT.

This clone was found a few times. The chain has TRBV19 and TRBJ2-1, with D perhaps TRBD1 (6 bases). This CDR3 has 13 residues. The V gene lost 8 bases and the J gene lost 9 bases, with 17 bases spanning the gap. Germline lookup yields CDR1 LNHDA and CDR2 SQIVND (reference sequence). CDR3 sequence reads: CASSTGKSTEQFF. The CDR3 nucleotides are TGTGCCAGTTCCACAGGGAAGTCCACTGAGCAGTTCTTC.

The chain joins TRBV11-3 to TRBJ2-2, with D tentatively TRBD2 (5 bases). CDR3 length equals 14 residues. V lost 5 bases, J lost 5 bases, and 12 bases lay in between. Germline CDR1 SGHNT, CDR2 YENEEA. CDR3 sequence: CASSRDGVTGELFF. The CDR3 nucleotides read TGTGCCAGCAGCCGCGACGGGGTGACCGGGGAGCTGTTTTTT.

This clone was found once. The chain links TRBV6-2 or TRBV6-3 to TRBJ2-3, with TRBD2 identical over 8 bases. The CDR3 contains 16 residues. Germline-derived CDR1 and CDR2 are MNHEY and SVGEGT. J lost 5 bases, V lost 6 bases, and 13 bases had no gene match. CDR3 nucleotide sequence: TGTGCCAGCAGACCTCCGCCGGGACTAGAGATAGATACGCAGTATTTT. Its protein is CASRPPPGLEIDTQYF.

This clone has just one count. The V call is TRBV7-6, the J call TRBJ1-6; weak D call: TRBD1 (6 bases). The CDR3 loop spans 14 amino acids. Trimming stripped 3 bases from V and 7 bases from J, with 10 bases between. Germline values: CDR1 SGHVS, CDR2 FNYEAQ. The CDR3 here is CASSLGGGNSPLHF. In nucleotides, the CDR3 is TGTGCCAGCAGCTTGGGGGGGGGCAATTCACCCCTCCACTTT.